This entry is about one T cell receptor beta chain. As yet, its antigen is unknown. This record belongs to a study of cytomegalovirus exposure and HLA in healthy donors. Whole-study context: The use of the same platform for the 95 to 150 validation repertoires and the approximately 690 first-cohort repertoires was reported by a later analysis. Study observations and caveats: According to a later analysis, TCR clusters from the first cohort tended to co-occur in the 90 to 150 validation repertoires.

The repertoire was sequenced with immunoSEQ multiplex PCR; TCRdb's copy has only in-frame clones and lacks some. Counted here are about 160,000 clones, roughly 91% occurring once; the ten biggest clones make up around 3.8%. The CDR3 loop spans 15 amino acids. Per germline, CDR1 SGHDN and CDR2 FVKESK. The J segment lost 3 bases and the V segment lost 3 bases, leaving 3 bases of the junction unmatched. The rearrangement joins TRBV14 to TRBJ2-7; 12 nucleotides agree with TRBD2. Sequenced material: PBMCs. The source is a man in his late teens or twenties in good health and CMV-seropositive. CDR3 loop: CASSQTSGSVYEQYF. In DNA, the CDR3 is TGTGCCAGCAGCCAGACTAGCGGGAGTGTCTACGAGCAGTACTTC.